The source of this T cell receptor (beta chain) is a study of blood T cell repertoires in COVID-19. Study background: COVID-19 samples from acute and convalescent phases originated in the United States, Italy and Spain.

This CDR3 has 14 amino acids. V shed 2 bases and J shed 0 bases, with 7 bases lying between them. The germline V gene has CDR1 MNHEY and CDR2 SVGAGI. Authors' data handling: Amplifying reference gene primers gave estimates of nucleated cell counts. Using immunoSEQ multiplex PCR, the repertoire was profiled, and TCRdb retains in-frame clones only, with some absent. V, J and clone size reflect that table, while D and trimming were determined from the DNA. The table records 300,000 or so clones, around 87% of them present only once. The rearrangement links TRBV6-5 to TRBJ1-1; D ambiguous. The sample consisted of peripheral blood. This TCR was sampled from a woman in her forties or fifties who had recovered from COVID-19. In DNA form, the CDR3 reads TGTGCCAGCAGTTACAGGGAGATGAACACTGAAGCTTTCTTT. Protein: CASSYREMNTEAFF.